This T cell receptor beta chain was captured in a study of OX40 agonist ivuxolimab in advanced cancers. Turning to the study itself: Ivuxolimab doses were 0.01, 0.1, 0.3, 1.5, 3 or 10 mg/kg every 2 weeks. Partial responses occurred in Three dose-escalation patients, one with hepatocellular carcinoma and two with cutaneous melanoma. Study-wide findings and caveats: At 0.1 to 3.0 mg/kg, clonal expansion of CD4+ and CD8+ blood T cells had occurred by week 6.

This clone is a singleton in its sample. The antigen is unknown. The V end was cut by 0 bases, the J end by 2 bases, with 10 bases between. Looked up from germline, CDR1 is SGHVS and CDR2 is FNYEAQ. CDR3 length: 15 residues. The assay was immunoSEQ multiplex PCR, and TCRdb's table has in-frame clones only and misses some. The profile covers roughly 42,000 clones, with 90% to 95% appearing a single time and 25% to 30% taken by the ten largest. The sequence derives from an adult with an advanced solid tumor such as melanoma, head and neck, liver or kidney cancer. The input for sequencing was CD4+ or CD8+ T cells sorted from blood, taken in a trial of the OX40 agonist ivuxolimab. The gene calls are TRBV7-6 and TRBJ2-5, with D possibly matching TRBD1 (7 bases). CDR3 residues: CASSLAAGGQETQYF. Written as DNA, the CDR3 is TGTGCCAGCAGCTTAGCGGCAGGGGGGCAAGAGACCCAGTACTTC. The whole variable domain, filled in from reference TRBV7-6 and TRBJ2-5, reads GAGVSQSPRYKVTKRGQDVALRCDPISGHVSLYWYRQALGQGPEFLTYFNYEAQQDKSGLPNDRFSAERPEGSISTLTIQRTEQRDSAMYRCASSLAAGGQETQYFGPGTRLLVL.